This entry is about one T cell receptor beta chain. The antigen remains undetermined. Study-level points and caveats: Greatest tumor Treg TCR overlap was with tumor naive CD4+ cells. Tumor memory CD4+ T cell TCR gene usage was found to cluster with blood and lymph node memory CD4+ cells and with lymph node naive CD4+ cells.

Constant-region reverse primers amplified full-length variable regions, followed by semi-nested Nested Universal Primer A PCR. From the 5' RACE reads, TCRdb called clonotypes with MiXCR, one entry per CDR3 protein. The sample has about 32,000 distinct CDR3 sequences, approximately 25% seen once. The CDR3 has 17 residues. V lost 0 bases and J lost 0, with 12 bases in between. Per germline, CDR1 LGHNA and CDR2 YSLEER. The sequence was obtained from a female donor with breast cancer. The genes are TRBV4-3 and TRBJ1-5; D is undetermined. Sequencing was done on a sample of memory CD4+ T cells sorted from blood. Described subset: memory CD4+ T cells, CD4+CD45RO+CD25-. This CDR3 reads CASSQESGPNSNQPQHF. CDR3 nucleotide sequence: TGCGCCAGCAGCCAAGAAAGCGGACCGAATAGCAATCAGCCCCAGCATTTT.